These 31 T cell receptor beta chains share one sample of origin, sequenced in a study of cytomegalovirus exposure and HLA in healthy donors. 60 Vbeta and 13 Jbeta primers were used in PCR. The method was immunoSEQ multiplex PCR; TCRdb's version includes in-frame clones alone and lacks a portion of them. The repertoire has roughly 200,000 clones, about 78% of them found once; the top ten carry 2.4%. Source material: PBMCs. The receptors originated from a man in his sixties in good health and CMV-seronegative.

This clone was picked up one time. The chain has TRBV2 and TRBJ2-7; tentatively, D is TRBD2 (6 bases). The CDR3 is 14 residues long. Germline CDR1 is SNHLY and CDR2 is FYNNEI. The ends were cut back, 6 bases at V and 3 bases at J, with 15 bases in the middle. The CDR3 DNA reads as TGTGCCAGCAGCCGGGACTTACTGGACTACGAGCAGTACTTC. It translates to CASSRDLLDYEQYF.

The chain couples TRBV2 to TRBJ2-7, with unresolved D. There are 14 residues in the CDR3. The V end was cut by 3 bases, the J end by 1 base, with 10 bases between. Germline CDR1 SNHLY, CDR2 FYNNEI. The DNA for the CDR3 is TGTGCCAGCAGTGATATTCGGGTTTCCTACGAGCAGTACTTC. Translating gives CASSDIRVSYEQYF. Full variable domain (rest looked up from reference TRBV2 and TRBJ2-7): EPEVTQTPSHQVTQMGQEVILRCVPISNHLYFYWYRQILGQKVEFLVSFYNNEISEKSEIFDDQFSVERPDGSNFTLKIRSTKLEDSAMYFCASSDIRVSYEQYFGPGTRLTVT.

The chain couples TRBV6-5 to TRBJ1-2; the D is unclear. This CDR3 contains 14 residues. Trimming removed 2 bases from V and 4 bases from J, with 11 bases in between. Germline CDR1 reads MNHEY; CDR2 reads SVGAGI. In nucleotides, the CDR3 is TGTGCCAGCAGTTACCTGGCTGTCCCCTATGGCTACACCTTC. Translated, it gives CASSYLAVPYGYTF.

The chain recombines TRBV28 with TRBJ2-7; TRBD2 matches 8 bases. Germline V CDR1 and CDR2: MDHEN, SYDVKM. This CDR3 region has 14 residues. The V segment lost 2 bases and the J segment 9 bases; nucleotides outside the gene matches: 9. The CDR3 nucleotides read TGTGCCAGCAGTTTAGTAGCCCTGCGGGGGGTGCAGTACTTC. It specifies CASSLVALRGVQYF.

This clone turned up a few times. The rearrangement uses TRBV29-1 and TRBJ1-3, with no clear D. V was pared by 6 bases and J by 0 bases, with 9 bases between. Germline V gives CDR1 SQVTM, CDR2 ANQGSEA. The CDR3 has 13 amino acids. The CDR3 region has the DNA TGCAGCGTCGGCGGGAGCTCTGGAAACACCATATATTTT. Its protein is CSVGGSSGNTIYF. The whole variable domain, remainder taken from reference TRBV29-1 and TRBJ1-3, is SAVISQKPSRDICQRGTSLTIQCQVDSQVTMMFWYRQQPGQSLTLIATANQGSEATYESGFVIDKFPISRPNLTFSTLTVSNMSPEDSSIYLCSVGGSSGNTIYFGEGSWLTVV.

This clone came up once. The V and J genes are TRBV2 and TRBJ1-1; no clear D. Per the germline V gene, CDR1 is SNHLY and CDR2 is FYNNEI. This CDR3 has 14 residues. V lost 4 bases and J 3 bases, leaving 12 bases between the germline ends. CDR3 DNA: TGTGCCAGCAGTGCGTTGGTATCGGACACTGAAGCTTTCTTT. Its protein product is CASSALVSDTEAFF.

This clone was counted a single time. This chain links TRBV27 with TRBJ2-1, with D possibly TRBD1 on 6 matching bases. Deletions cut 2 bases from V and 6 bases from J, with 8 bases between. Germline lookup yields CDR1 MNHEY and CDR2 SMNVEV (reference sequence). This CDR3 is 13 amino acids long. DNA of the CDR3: TGTGCCAGCAGTTTAAAAGGGGGCAATGAGCAGTTCTTC. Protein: CASSLKGGNEQFF.

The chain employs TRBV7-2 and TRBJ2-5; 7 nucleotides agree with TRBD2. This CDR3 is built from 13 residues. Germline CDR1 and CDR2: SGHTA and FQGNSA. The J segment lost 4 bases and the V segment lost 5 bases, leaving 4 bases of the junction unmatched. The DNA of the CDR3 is TGTGCCAGCAGCCATAGACTAGCAGAGACCCAGTACTTC. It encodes CASSHRLAETQYF.

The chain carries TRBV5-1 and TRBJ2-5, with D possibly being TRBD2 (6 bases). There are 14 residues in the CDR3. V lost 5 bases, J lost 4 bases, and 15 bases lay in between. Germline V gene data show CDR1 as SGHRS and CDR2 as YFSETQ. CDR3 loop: CASRTGLGGETQYF. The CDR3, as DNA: TGCGCCAGCAGGACTGGTCTGGGAGGAGAGACCCAGTACTTC. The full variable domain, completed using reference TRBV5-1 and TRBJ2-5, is KAGVTQTPRYLIKTRGQQVTLSCSPISGHRSVSWYQQTPGQGLQFLFEYFSETQRNKGNFPGRFSGRQFSNSRSEMNVSTLELGDSALYLCASRTGLGGETQYFGPGTRLLVL.

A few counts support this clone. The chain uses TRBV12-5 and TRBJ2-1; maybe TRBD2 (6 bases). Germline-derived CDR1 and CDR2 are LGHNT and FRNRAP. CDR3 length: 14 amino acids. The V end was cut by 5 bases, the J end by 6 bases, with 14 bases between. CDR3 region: CASGLGLQRNEQFF. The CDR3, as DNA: TGTGCTAGTGGTCTGGGACTTCAGCGCAATGAGCAGTTCTTC.

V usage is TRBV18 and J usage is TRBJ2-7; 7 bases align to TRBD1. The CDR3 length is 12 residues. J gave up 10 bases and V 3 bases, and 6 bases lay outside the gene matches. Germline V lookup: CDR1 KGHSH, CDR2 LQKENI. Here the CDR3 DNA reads TGTGCCAGCTCACCTGGGACAGACCTTCAGTACTTC. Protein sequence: CASSPGTDLQYF.

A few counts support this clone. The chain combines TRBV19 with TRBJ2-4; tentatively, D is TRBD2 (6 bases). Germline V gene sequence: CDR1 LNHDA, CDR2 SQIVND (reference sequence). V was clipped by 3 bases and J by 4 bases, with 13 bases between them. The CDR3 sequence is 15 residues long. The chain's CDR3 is CASSILEAGKNIQYF. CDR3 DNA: TGTGCCAGTAGTATTCTTGAGGCGGGGAAAAACATTCAGTACTTC.

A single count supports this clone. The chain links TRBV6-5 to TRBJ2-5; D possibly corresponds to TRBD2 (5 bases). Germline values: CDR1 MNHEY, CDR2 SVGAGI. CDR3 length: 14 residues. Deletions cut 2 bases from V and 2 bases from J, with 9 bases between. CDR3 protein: CASSYTGVQETQYF. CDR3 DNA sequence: TGTGCCAGCAGTTACACCGGGGTGCAAGAGACCCAGTACTTC.

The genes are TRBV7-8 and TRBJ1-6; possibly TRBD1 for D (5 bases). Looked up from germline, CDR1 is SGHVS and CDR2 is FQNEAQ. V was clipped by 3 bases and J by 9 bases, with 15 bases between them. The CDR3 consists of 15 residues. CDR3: CASSLGRDSGSPLHF. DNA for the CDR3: TGTGCCAGCAGCTTGGGCCGGGACTCTGGTTCACCCCTCCACTTT.

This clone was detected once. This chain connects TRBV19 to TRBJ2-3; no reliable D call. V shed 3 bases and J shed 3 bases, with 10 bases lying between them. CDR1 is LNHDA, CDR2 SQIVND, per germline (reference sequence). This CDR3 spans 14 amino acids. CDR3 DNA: TGTGCCAGTAGTATGGCAGGTCGGACAGATACGCAGTATTTT. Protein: CASSMAGRTDTQYF. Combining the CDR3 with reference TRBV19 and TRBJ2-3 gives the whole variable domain DGGITQSPKYLFRKEGQNVTLSCEQNLNHDAMYWYRQDPGQGLRLIYYSQIVNDFQKGDIAEGYSVSREKKESFPLTVTSAQKNPTAFYLCASSMAGRTDTQYFGPGTRLTVL.

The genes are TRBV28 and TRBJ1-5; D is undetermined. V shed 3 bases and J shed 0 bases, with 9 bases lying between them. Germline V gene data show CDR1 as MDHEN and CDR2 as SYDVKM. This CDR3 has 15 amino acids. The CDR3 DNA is TGTGCCAGCAGTTTGGGAGACTATAGCAATCAGCCCCAGCATTTT. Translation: CASSLGDYSNQPQHF.

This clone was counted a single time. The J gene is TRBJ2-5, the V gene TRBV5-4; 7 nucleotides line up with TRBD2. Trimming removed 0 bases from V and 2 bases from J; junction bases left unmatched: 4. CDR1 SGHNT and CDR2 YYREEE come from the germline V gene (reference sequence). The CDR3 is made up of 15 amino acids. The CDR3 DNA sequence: TGTGCCAGCAGCTTGGCTAGCGGTAGACAAGAGACCCAGTACTTC. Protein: CASSLASGRQETQYF.

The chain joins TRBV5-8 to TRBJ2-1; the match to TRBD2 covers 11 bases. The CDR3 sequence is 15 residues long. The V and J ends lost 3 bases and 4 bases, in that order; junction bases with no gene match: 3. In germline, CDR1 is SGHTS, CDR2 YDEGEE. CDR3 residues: CASSSGLAVYNEQFF. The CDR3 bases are TGTGCCAGCAGCTCGGGACTAGCGGTTTACAATGAGCAGTTCTTC. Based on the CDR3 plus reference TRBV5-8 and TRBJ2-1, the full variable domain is EAGVTQSPTHLIKTRGQQATLRCSPISGHTSVYWYQQALGLGLQFLLWYDEGEERNRGNFPPRFSGRQFPNYSSELNVNALELEDSALYLCASSSGLAVYNEQFFGPGTRLTVL.

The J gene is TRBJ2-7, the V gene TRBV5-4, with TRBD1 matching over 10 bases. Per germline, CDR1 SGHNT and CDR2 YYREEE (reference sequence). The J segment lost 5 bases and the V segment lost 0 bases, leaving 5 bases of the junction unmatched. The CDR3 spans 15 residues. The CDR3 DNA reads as TGTGCCAGCAGCTTGGGGCGGACAGGGGGAGACGAGCAGTACTTC. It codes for CASSLGRTGGDEQYF.

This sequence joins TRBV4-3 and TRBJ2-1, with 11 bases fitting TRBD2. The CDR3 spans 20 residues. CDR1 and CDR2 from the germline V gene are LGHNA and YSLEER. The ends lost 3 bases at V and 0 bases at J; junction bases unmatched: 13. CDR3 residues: CASSHTLAGVFFSSYNEQFF. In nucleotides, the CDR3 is TGCGCCAGCAGCCATACACTAGCGGGAGTATTCTTTAGCTCCTACAATGAGCAGTTCTTC.

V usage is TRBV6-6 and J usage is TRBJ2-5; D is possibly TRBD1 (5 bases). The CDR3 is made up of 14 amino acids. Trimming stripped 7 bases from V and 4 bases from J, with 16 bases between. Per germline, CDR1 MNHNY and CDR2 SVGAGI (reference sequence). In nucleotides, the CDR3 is TGTGCCAGCAATCAAGGGCAGGGTGGAGAGACCCAGTACTTC. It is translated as CASNQGQGGETQYF.

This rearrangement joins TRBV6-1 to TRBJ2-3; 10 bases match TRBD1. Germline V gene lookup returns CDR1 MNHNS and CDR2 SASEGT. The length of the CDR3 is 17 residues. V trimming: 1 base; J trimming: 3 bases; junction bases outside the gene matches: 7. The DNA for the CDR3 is TGTGCCAGCAGTGAAGGAGAGGGACAGGGGAGTACAGATACGCAGTATTTT. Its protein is CASSEGEGQGSTDTQYF.

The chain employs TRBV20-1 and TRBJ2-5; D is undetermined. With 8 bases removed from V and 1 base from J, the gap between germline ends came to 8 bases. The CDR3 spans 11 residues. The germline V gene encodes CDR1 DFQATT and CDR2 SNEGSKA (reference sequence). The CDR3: CSLAAQETQYF. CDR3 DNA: TGCAGTCTGGCGGCCCAAGAGACCCAGTACTTC.

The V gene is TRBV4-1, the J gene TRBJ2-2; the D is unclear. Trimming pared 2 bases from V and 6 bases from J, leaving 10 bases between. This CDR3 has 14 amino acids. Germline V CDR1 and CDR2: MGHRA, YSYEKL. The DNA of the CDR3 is TGCGCCAGCAGCCAACAACCGGTCGCCGGGGAGCTGTTTTTT. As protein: CASSQQPVAGELFF.

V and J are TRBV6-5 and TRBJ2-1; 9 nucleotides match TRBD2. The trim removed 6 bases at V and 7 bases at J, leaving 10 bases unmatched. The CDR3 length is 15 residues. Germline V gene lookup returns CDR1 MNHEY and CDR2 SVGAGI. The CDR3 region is CASRRGGPSLNEQFF. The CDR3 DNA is TGTGCCAGCAGGCGGGGGGGGCCGTCGCTAAATGAGCAGTTCTTC.

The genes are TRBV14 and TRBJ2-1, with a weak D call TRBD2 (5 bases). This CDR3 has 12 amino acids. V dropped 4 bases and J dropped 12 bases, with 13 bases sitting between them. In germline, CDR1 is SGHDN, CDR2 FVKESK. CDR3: CASSLTRAGQFF. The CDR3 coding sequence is TGTGCCAGCAGCCTCACGAGGGCGGGGCAGTTCTTC.

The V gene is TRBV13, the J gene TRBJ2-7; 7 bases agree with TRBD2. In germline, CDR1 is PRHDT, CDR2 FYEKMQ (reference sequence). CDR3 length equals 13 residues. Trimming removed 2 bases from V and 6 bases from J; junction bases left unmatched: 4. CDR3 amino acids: CASSLRGGLEQYF. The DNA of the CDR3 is TGTGCCAGCAGCTTACGGGGAGGGCTCGAGCAGTACTTC.

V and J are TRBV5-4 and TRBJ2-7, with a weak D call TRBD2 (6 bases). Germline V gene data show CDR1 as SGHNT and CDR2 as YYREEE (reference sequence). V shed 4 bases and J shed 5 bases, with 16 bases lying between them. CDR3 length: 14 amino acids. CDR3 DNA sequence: TGTGCCAGCAGCCAGCCCGGAGGGGCCCACGAGCAGTACTTC. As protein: CASSQPGGAHEQYF.

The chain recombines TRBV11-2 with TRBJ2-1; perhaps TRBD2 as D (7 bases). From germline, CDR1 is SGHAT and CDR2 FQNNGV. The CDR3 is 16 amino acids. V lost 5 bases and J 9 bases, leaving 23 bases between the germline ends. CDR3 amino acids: CASSPNRGGATGEQFF. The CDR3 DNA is TGTGCCAGCAGCCCAAATAGGGGGGGAGCGACGGGTGAGCAGTTCTTC. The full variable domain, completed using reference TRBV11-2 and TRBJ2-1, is EAGVAQSPRYKIIEKRQSVAFWCNPISGHATLYWYQQILGQGPKLLIQFQNNGVVDDSQLPKDRFSAERLKGVDSTLKIQPAKLEDSAVYLCASSPNRGGATGEQFFGPGTRLTVL.

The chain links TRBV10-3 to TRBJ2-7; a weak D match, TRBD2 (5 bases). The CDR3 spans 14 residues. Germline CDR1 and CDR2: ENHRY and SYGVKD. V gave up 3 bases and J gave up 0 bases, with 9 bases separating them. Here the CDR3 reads CAISDPRGSYEQYF. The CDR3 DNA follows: TGTGCCATCAGTGACCCCCGGGGCTCCTACGAGCAGTACTTC.

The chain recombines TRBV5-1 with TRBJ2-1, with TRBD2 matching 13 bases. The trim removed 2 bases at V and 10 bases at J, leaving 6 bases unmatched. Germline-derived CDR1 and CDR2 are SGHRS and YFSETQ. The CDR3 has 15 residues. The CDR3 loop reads CASSFTSGGAGEQFF. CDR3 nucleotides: TGCGCCAGCAGCTTTACTAGCGGGGGGGCCGGCGAGCAGTTCTTC.